These 26 T cell receptor beta chains were sequenced from one sample in a study of beta chain features in type 1 diabetes. Since all of the isolated RNA was reverse transcribed, expressed TCRB transcripts were what got sequenced. Generated by immunoSEQ multiplex PCR, the TCRdb table keeps only in-frame clones and is missing some. The table includes a few hundred thousand clones, over 8.5% detected once. The sequenced material came from naive CD4+ T cells from blood. All receptors come from a woman between 18 and 29 years old in good health.

The chain has TRBV7-9 and TRBJ1-1; TRBD1 aligns across 8 bases. Trimming cost V 6 bases and J 2 bases; bases outside gene matches: 17. CDR1 is SEHNR and CDR2 is FQNEAQ in the germline V gene (reference sequence). The CDR3 consists of 18 residues. The CDR3 reads CASRPGWAGGEENTEAFF. The CDR3 coding sequence is TGTGCCAGCAGGCCGGGGTGGGCAGGGGGCGAGGAAAACACTGAAGCTTTCTTT.

This clone was recorded a few times. This chain uses TRBV6-1 with TRBJ2-5; the D is unclear. This CDR3 has 14 residues. Deletions cut 2 bases from V and 1 base from J, with 8 bases between. The V gene's germline CDR1 is MNHNS and CDR2 SASEGT. The CDR3 nucleotides are TGTGCCAGCAGTGAACGAGGAGTCCAAGAGACCCAGTACTTC. It is translated as CASSERGVQETQYF.

This clone was recorded a few times. The genes are TRBV30 and TRBJ2-2; 11 bases are a match to TRBD2. This CDR3 spans 17 amino acids. From germline, CDR1 is GTSNPN and CDR2 SVGIG (reference sequence). The V and J ends lost 0 bases and 4 bases, in that order; junction bases with no gene match: 7. The CDR3 region has the DNA TGTGCCTGGAGTGTACGCACTAGCGGGAGACCCACCGGGGAGCTGTTTTTT. It codes for CAWSVRTSGRPTGELFF.

This clone was detected a few times. The J gene is TRBJ2-1, the V gene TRBV2, with TRBD2 as a possible D gene (5 bases). The CDR3 is 15 amino acids. The V gene's germline CDR1 is SNHLY and CDR2 FYNNEI. Trimming stripped 6 bases from V and 4 bases from J, with 16 bases between. CDR3 nucleotide sequence: TGTGCCAGCAGCCCCGGCCGGGGTACGTACAATGAGCAGTTCTTC. Translated, it gives CASSPGRGTYNEQFF.

The V gene is TRBV5-1, the J gene TRBJ2-3; D remains ambiguous. V dropped 0 bases and J dropped 0 bases, with 8 bases sitting between them. Germline CDR1 reads SGHRS; CDR2 reads YFSETQ. The CDR3 runs 15 residues. Here the CDR3 reads CASSLEQPSTDTQYF. In DNA, the CDR3 is TGCGCCAGCAGCTTGGAACAGCCTAGCACAGATACGCAGTATTTT. Complete variable domain (other parts from reference TRBV5-1 and TRBJ2-3): KAGVTQTPRYLIKTRGQQVTLSCSPISGHRSVSWYQQTPGQGLQFLFEYFSETQRNKGNFPGRFSGRQFSNSRSEMNVSTLELGDSALYLCASSLEQPSTDTQYFGPGTRLTVL.

The genes are TRBV6-5 and TRBJ2-7; no definite D call. This CDR3 is 12 amino acids long. The germline V gene has CDR1 MNHEY and CDR2 SVGAGI. Trimming left V 0 bases short and J 7 bases short, with 7 bases between. This CDR3 reads CASSYSTGEQYF. The CDR3, as DNA: TGTGCCAGCAGTTACTCGACTGGGGAGCAGTACTTC.

The gene calls are TRBV11-2 and TRBJ2-3; 8 bases agree with TRBD2. In germline, CDR1 is SGHAT, CDR2 FQNNGV. V was pared by 5 bases and J by 2 bases, with 18 bases of the junction left unmatched. The CDR3 extends over 19 amino acids. In DNA, the CDR3 is TGTGCCAGCAGCCCTCGCCCTATTCCGACTAGCGTAAACACAGATACGCAGTATTTT. It specifies CASSPRPIPTSVNTDTQYF. Complete variable domain (other parts from reference TRBV11-2 and TRBJ2-3): EAGVAQSPRYKIIEKRQSVAFWCNPISGHATLYWYQQILGQGPKLLIQFQNNGVVDDSQLPKDRFSAERLKGVDSTLKIQPAKLEDSAVYLCASSPRPIPTSVNTDTQYFGPGTRLTVL.

This chain links TRBV10-3 with TRBJ1-5; the D gene is possibly TRBD1 (5 bases). The CDR3 extends over 14 amino acids. CDR1 and CDR2 (germline): ENHRY, SYGVKD. V was pared by 6 bases and J by 2 bases, with 11 bases between. CDR3 in DNA: TGTGCCATCAGGGAAGGGGTGGGCAATCAGCCCCAGCATTTT. Translated, it gives CAIREGVGNQPQHF.

The chain couples TRBV27 to TRBJ1-1; TRBD1 aligns across 7 bases. Germline V gene data show CDR1 as MNHEY and CDR2 as SMNVEV (reference sequence). J lost 0 bases, V lost 2 bases, and 9 bases had no gene match. This CDR3 has 17 amino acids. The CDR3: CASSLRQTGFMNTEAFF. In DNA form, the CDR3 reads TGTGCCAGCAGTTTACGCCAGACAGGGTTTATGAACACTGAAGCTTTCTTT.

This clone was found a few times. This chain joins TRBV6-5 and TRBJ1-1; the D is unclear. V shed 6 bases and J shed 4 bases, with 18 bases lying between them. The CDR3 runs to 15 residues. Germline V gene sequence: CDR1 MNHEY, CDR2 SVGAGI. DNA for the CDR3: TGTGCCAGCAGGAGGGCAGCCCGCGAGGGCACTGAAGCTTTCTTT. This gives the protein CASRRAAREGTEAFF.

This clone was counted between two and nine times. This rearrangement joins TRBV4-2 to TRBJ1-2; 8 bases align to TRBD1. The CDR3 sequence is 14 residues long. The trim removed 3 bases at V and 6 bases at J, leaving 6 bases unmatched. The germline CDR1 and CDR2 sequences are LGHNA and YNFKEQ. The CDR3 region is CASSQPDRGDGYTF. Written as DNA, the CDR3 is TGTGCCAGCAGCCAGCCCGACAGGGGCGATGGCTACACCTTC.

This chain joins TRBV2 and TRBJ2-2, with D perhaps TRBD1 (5 bases). The CDR3 spans 15 residues. V was clipped by 3 bases and J by 4 bases, with 12 bases between them. Germline loops: CDR1 SNHLY, CDR2 FYNNEI. This chain's CDR3 is CASSDRTPVTGELFF. CDR3 coding DNA: TGTGCCAGCAGTGACCGGACACCAGTCACCGGGGAGCTGTTTTTT. The complete variable domain, with remaining parts taken from reference TRBV2 and TRBJ2-2, reads EPEVTQTPSHQVTQMGQEVILRCVPISNHLYFYWYRQILGQKVEFLVSFYNNEISEKSEIFDDQFSVERPDGSNFTLKIRSTKLEDSAMYFCASSDRTPVTGELFFGEGSRLTVL.

The V gene is TRBV11-3, the J gene TRBJ2-2; D might be TRBD2 (7 bases). CDR1 is SGHNT, CDR2 YENEEA, per germline. Trimming shortened V by 2 bases and J by 4 bases, and 17 bases separated the two germline ends. This CDR3 spans 17 amino acids. The CDR3 loop reads CASSLRGGAVATGELFF. In DNA, the CDR3 is TGTGCCAGCAGCTTACGTGGGGGGGCGGTCGCCACCGGGGAGCTGTTTTTT.

This clone was counted between two and nine times. The chain joins TRBV6-1 to TRBJ1-1, with D hard to call. The V gene's germline CDR1 is MNHNS and CDR2 SASEGT. The CDR3 spans 14 residues. Trimming removed 2 bases at V and 7 bases at J, with 14 bases between. CDR3 coding DNA: TGTGCCAGCAGTGAACGATACCGAGGTCTTGAAGCTTTCTTT. Translated: CASSERYRGLEAFF.

This clone was found many times. CDR3 in amino acids: CASSLRQVTYEQYF. CDR3 in DNA: TGTGCCAGCAGCTTAAGACAGGTAACCTACGAGCAGTACTTC. The gene calls are TRBV7-2 and TRBJ2-7; tentative D call: TRBD1 (6 bases). The CDR3 has 14 amino acids. The V end was cut by 2 bases, the J end by 2 bases, with 10 bases between. Germline V gives CDR1 SGHTA, CDR2 FQGNSA.

V is TRBV12-5 and J is TRBJ2-7; maybe TRBD2 (6 bases). The length of the CDR3 is 14 residues. Germline V gene sequence: CDR1 LGHNT, CDR2 FRNRAP. The germline V and J ends were trimmed by 6 bases and 7 bases, with 19 bases remaining between them. The CDR3 sequence is CASGEGDLLGEQYF. The CDR3 region has the DNA TGTGCTAGTGGGGAGGGAGATCTCCTCGGGGAGCAGTACTTC.

The genes are TRBV15 and TRBJ1-1; possible D gene TRBD1, 6 bases. This CDR3 is built from 14 residues. CDR1 is LNHNV, CDR2 YYDKDF, per germline (reference sequence). V gave up 6 bases and J gave up 1 base, with 12 bases separating them. CDR3 sequence (DNA): TGTGCCACCAGTTCCAACAGGGCGAACACTGAAGCTTTCTTT. It codes for CATSSNRANTEAFF.

This clone was found a few times. The CDR3 here is CASSSRTKVQETQYF. CDR3 DNA sequence: TGTGCCAGCAGTTCCCGGACTAAAGTGCAGGAGACCCAGTACTTC. The chain employs TRBV27 and TRBJ2-5; D possibly corresponds to TRBD2 (6 bases). CDR1 and CDR2 (germline): MNHEY, SMNVEV (reference sequence). The CDR3 covers 15 residues. Trimming removed 4 bases from V and 5 bases from J, with 17 bases in between.

This clone was observed a few times. This chain connects TRBV6-6 to TRBJ2-7; 8 bases line up with TRBD1. The V gene's germline CDR1 is MNHNY and CDR2 SVGAGI (reference sequence). V lost 1 base to trimming and J lost 2 bases; unmatched junction nucleotides: 4. The CDR3 sequence is 15 residues long. The CDR3 here is CASSYYRDRTYEQYF. The CDR3 nucleotides read TGTGCCAGCAGTTACTACAGGGACAGGACCTACGAGCAGTACTTC.

J is TRBJ2-1 and V is TRBV2; 11 bases match TRBD2. The trim removed 4 bases at V and 7 bases at J, leaving 6 bases unmatched. The CDR3 is made up of 15 amino acids. Germline V lookup: CDR1 SNHLY, CDR2 FYNNEI. The CDR3 DNA sequence: TGTGCCAGCAGTGCGGGGACTAGCGGCAGGAATGAGCAGTTCTTC. Amino acids: CASSAGTSGRNEQFF.

The table lists this clone with many counts. The chain links TRBV18 to TRBJ2-7, with D possibly TRBD1 on 5 matching bases. V lost 4 bases and J lost 5, with 9 bases in between. Germline V gene lookup returns CDR1 KGHSH and CDR2 LQKENI. There are 12 residues in the CDR3. CDR3: CASSLQGDEQYF. The CDR3 DNA reads TGTGCCAGCTCACTGCAGGGTGACGAGCAGTACTTC.

This clone came up a few times. The chain uses TRBV9 and TRBJ2-3; D is possibly TRBD2 (5 bases). CDR3 size: 13 residues. CDR1 SGDLS and CDR2 YYNGEE come from the germline V gene. Between the trimmed V and J ends, which lost 5 bases and 3 bases, there was a span of 10 bases. CDR3 nucleotides: TGTGCCAGCAGTCTGAGGGTAACAGATACGCAGTATTTT. Its translation: CASSLRVTDTQYF.

This clone appeared a few times. V and J are TRBV2 and TRBJ2-7; possible D gene TRBD2, 5 bases. The CDR3 consists of 14 residues. The V and J ends lost 6 bases and 7 bases respectively, with 19 bases between them. Per germline, CDR1 SNHLY and CDR2 FYNNEI. This CDR3 reads CASRAPGSPTEQYF. The CDR3 DNA is TGTGCCAGCAGGGCCCCGGGATCCCCAACGGAGCAGTACTTC.

The chain joins TRBV7-3 to TRBJ2-1; 11 nucleotides align to TRBD2. J lost 4 bases, V lost 1 base, and 3 bases had no gene match. There are 16 residues in the CDR3. CDR1 is SGHTA and CDR2 is FQGTGA in the germline V gene. The DNA of the CDR3 is TGTGCCAGCAGCTTAAATCGACTAGCGGGGTACAATGAGCAGTTCTTC. Encoded protein: CASSLNRLAGYNEQFF.

V and J are TRBV18 and TRBJ2-1; tentative D call: TRBD1 (5 bases). The length of the CDR3 is 15 residues. Trimming removed 1 base at V and 2 bases at J, with 9 bases between. Germline assignment: CDR1 KGHSH and CDR2 LQKENI. In DNA, the CDR3 is TGTGCCAGCTCACCACGTGGGGCAGCCTACAATGAGCAGTTCTTC. Its protein product is CASSPRGAAYNEQFF.

This clone was counted a few times. V and J are TRBV18 and TRBJ2-1; D is undetermined. V lost 3 bases and J 0 bases, leaving 9 bases between the germline ends. The germline CDR1 and CDR2 sequences are KGHSH and LQKENI. CDR3 length equals 15 residues. DNA of the CDR3: TGTGCCAGCTCACCTAAACACACCTCCTACAATGAGCAGTTCTTC. Translating it yields CASSPKHTSYNEQFF.